A selection of T cell receptor beta chains follows, all from one sample in a study of blood T cell repertoires in COVID-19. TCRdb's copy holds only in-frame clones and misses some; the assay was immunoSEQ multiplex PCR. The profile covers 160,000 or so clones, with roughly 90% appearing a single time and around 3% taken by the ten largest. The sequencing input was peripheral blood. All receptors come from a man in his fifties or sixties with acute or convalescent COVID-19. Both conserved end residues are part of each CDR3. The D gene is left open where the match is weak. Some rows have no size entry. The others give once, few or many, or a class for an expanded clone.

CDR3aa: CATASRGDHNEQFF; CDR3nt: TGTGCCACCGCGTCGCGGGGGGATCACAATGAGCAGTTCTTC; abundance: -; d_gene: TRBD2; j_gene: TRBJ2-1; v_gene: TRBV10-3
CDR3aa: CSVETGGGGTEAFF; CDR3nt: TGCAGCGTTGAGACAGGGGGCGGGGGCACTGAAGCTTTCTTT; abundance: -; d_gene: TRBD1; j_gene: TRBJ1-1; v_gene: TRBV29-1
CDR3aa: CATSDRTSGGKDTQYF; CDR3nt: TGTGCCACCAGTGACCGGACTAGCGGGGGAAAAGATACGCAGTATTTT; abundance: -; d_gene: TRBD2; j_gene: TRBJ2-3; v_gene: TRBV24-1
CDR3aa: CASSVNRNQPQHF; CDR3nt: TGTGCCAGCAGTGTAAATCGCAATCAGCCCCAGCATTTT; abundance: -; d_gene: -; j_gene: TRBJ1-5; v_gene: TRBV6-4
CDR3aa: CATSRDLAETQYF; CDR3nt: TGTGCCACCAGCAGAGACCTGGCAGAGACCCAGTACTTC; abundance: few; d_gene: -; j_gene: TRBJ2-5; v_gene: TRBV15
CDR3aa: CASSKGTGGYEQYF; CDR3nt: TGTGCCAGCAGCAAAGGGACAGGGGGCTACGAGCAGTACTTC; abundance: -; d_gene: -; j_gene: TRBJ2-7; v_gene: TRBV21-1
CDR3aa: CASSLVVGSHEQYF; CDR3nt: TGCGCCAGCAGCTTGGTTGTCGGTTCGCACGAGCAGTACTTC; abundance: -; d_gene: -; j_gene: TRBJ2-7; v_gene: TRBV5-1
CDR3aa: CASSLTRGGGALGDTQYF; CDR3nt: TGTGCCAGCAGCTTAACTCGTGGGGGAGGGGCTTTGGGAGATACGCAGTATTTT; abundance: -; d_gene: TRBD2; j_gene: TRBJ2-3; v_gene: TRBV7-3
CDR3aa: CASSVANPPRSGDTQYF; CDR3nt: TGTGCCAGCAGCGTAGCCAACCCCCCAAGGAGTGGAGATACGCAGTATTTT; abundance: -; d_gene: -; j_gene: TRBJ2-3; v_gene: TRBV9
CDR3aa: CASSANPGQASRGGYTF; CDR3nt: TGTGCCAGTAGTGCCAATCCGGGACAGGCCTCCCGAGGTGGCTACACCTTC; abundance: -; d_gene: TRBD1; j_gene: TRBJ1-2; v_gene: TRBV19
CDR3aa: CASSPLEGARTEAFF; CDR3nt: TGTGCCAGCTCACCACTTGAGGGGGCACGTACTGAAGCTTTCTTT; abundance: -; d_gene: TRBD1; j_gene: TRBJ1-1; v_gene: TRBV18
CDR3aa: CASSLGAGGPVSTGELFF; CDR3nt: TGTGCCAGCAGCTTAGGAGCGGGGGGGCCGGTTAGCACCGGGGAGCTGTTTTTT; abundance: -; d_gene: TRBD2; j_gene: TRBJ2-2; v_gene: TRBV11-2
CDR3aa: CASSLQANTNEKLFF; CDR3nt: TGCGCCAGCAGCTTGCAGGCGAACACTAATGAAAAACTGTTTTTT; abundance: once; d_gene: -; j_gene: TRBJ1-4; v_gene: TRBV5-1
CDR3aa: CATSDSESGNTGELFF; CDR3nt: TGTGCCACCAGTGATTCGGAGAGCGGGAACACCGGGGAGCTGTTTTTT; abundance: -; d_gene: -; j_gene: TRBJ2-2; v_gene: TRBV24-1
CDR3aa: CASSQVASETQYF; CDR3nt: TGCGCCAGCAGCCAAGTGGCATCTGAGACCCAGTACTTC; abundance: once; d_gene: -; j_gene: TRBJ2-5; v_gene: TRBV4-3
CDR3aa: CASSSPGSPLHF; CDR3nt: TGTGCCAGCAGCTCCCCAGGCTCACCCCTCCACTTT; abundance: -; d_gene: -; j_gene: TRBJ1-6; v_gene: TRBV11-2
CDR3aa: CASSLGAGLYGYTF; CDR3nt: TGTGCCAGCAGTTTAGGAGCAGGGCTCTATGGCTACACCTTC; abundance: -; d_gene: -; j_gene: TRBJ1-2; v_gene: TRBV28
CDR3aa: CASSLTRAGGNTEAFF; CDR3nt: TGTGCCAGCAGCTTAACTCGGGCGGGTGGGAACACTGAAGCTTTCTTT; abundance: -; d_gene: -; j_gene: TRBJ1-1; v_gene: TRBV7-2
CDR3aa: CASSEGRGAFF; CDR3nt: TGTGCCAGCAGTGAGGGCCGTGGAGCTTTCTTT; abundance: -; d_gene: -; j_gene: TRBJ1-1; v_gene: TRBV2
CDR3aa: CASSPGTAATNEKLFF; CDR3nt: TGTGCCAGCAGCCCAGGGACAGCTGCAACTAATGAAAAACTGTTTTTT; abundance: -; d_gene: TRBD1; j_gene: TRBJ1-4; v_gene: TRBV7-2
CDR3aa: CSASDRAGNTIYF; CDR3nt: TGCAGTGCTAGTGACAGGGCTGGAAACACCATATATTTT; abundance: -; d_gene: TRBD1; j_gene: TRBJ1-3; v_gene: TRBV20-1
CDR3aa: CASSPPDSATDTQYF; CDR3nt: TGTGCCAGCTCACCACCGGACAGCGCCACAGATACGCAGTATTTT; abundance: -; d_gene: -; j_gene: TRBJ2-3; v_gene: TRBV18
CDR3aa: CASSHPGGDTIYF; CDR3nt: TGCGCCAGCAGCCATCCGGGCGGGGACACCATATATTTT; abundance: once; d_gene: -; j_gene: TRBJ1-3; v_gene: TRBV4-1
CDR3aa: CASSLRDRDFYGYTF; CDR3nt: TGTGCCAGCTCACTCCGGGACAGGGATTTCTATGGCTACACCTTC; abundance: once; d_gene: TRBD1; j_gene: TRBJ1-2; v_gene: TRBV18
CDR3aa: CASSDGAFSGNTIYF; CDR3nt: TGCGCCAGCAGCGACGGAGCCTTCTCTGGAAACACCATATATTTT; abundance: -; d_gene: -; j_gene: TRBJ1-3; v_gene: TRBV5-1
CDR3aa: CASGKGQNPSGNTIYF; CDR3nt: TGTGCCAGCGGAAAGGGACAGAACCCCTCTGGAAACACCATATATTTT; abundance: -; d_gene: TRBD1; j_gene: TRBJ1-3; v_gene: TRBV2
CDR3aa: CASSNTGLSSYNSPLHF; CDR3nt: TGTGCCAGTAGTAACACAGGTCTCAGCTCCTATAATTCACCCCTCCACTTT; abundance: -; d_gene: -; j_gene: TRBJ1-6; v_gene: TRBV19
CDR3aa: CASSVAPTGANEKLFF; CDR3nt: TGTGCCAGCAGCGTAGCTCCCACAGGGGCTAATGAAAAACTGTTTTTT; abundance: -; d_gene: TRBD1; j_gene: TRBJ1-4; v_gene: TRBV9
CDR3aa: CASSSGQGDGYTF; CDR3nt: TGTGCCAGCAGCTCGGGACAGGGGGACGGCTACACCTTC; abundance: few; d_gene: TRBD1; j_gene: TRBJ1-2; v_gene: TRBV9
CDR3aa: CASSPARVARDEQYF; CDR3nt: TGCGCCAGCAGCCCAGCCCGGGTCGCGCGGGACGAGCAGTACTTC; abundance: -; d_gene: -; j_gene: TRBJ2-7; v_gene: TRBV5-1
CDR3aa: CASSPTSRGLLISGYTF; CDR3nt: TGTGCCAGCTCACCTACGTCCAGGGGGCTACTGATCTCTGGCTACACCTTC; abundance: -; d_gene: TRBD1; j_gene: TRBJ1-2; v_gene: TRBV18
CDR3aa: CASSLVGGAGDEQFF; CDR3nt: TGTGCCAGCAGCTTAGTGGGGGGGGCCGGCGATGAGCAGTTCTTC; abundance: -; d_gene: -; j_gene: TRBJ2-1; v_gene: TRBV7-2
CDR3aa: CASSYRDRVLEQYF; CDR3nt: TGTGCCAGCAGTTACCGGGACAGGGTTCTCGAGCAGTACTTC; abundance: -; d_gene: TRBD1; j_gene: TRBJ2-7; v_gene: TRBV6-5
CDR3aa: CASSQSDTAGANVLTF; CDR3nt: TGTGCCAGCAGCCAATCTGACACGGCCGGGGCCAACGTCCTGACTTTC; abundance: -; d_gene: -; j_gene: TRBJ2-6; v_gene: TRBV3-1/TRBV3-2
CDR3aa: CASSLGRGSEKLFF; CDR3nt: TGCGCCAGCAGCTTGGGTAGGGGATCGGAAAAACTGTTTTTT; abundance: -; d_gene: -; j_gene: TRBJ1-4; v_gene: TRBV5-1
CDR3aa: CASSLAGGRETQYF; CDR3nt: TGTGCCAGCAGCTTGGCCGGGGGGAGAGAGACCCAGTACTTC; abundance: -; d_gene: TRBD2; j_gene: TRBJ2-5; v_gene: TRBV5-4
CDR3aa: CASSQQTQINSPLHF; CDR3nt: TGTGCCAGTAGTCAACAGACACAGATTAATTCACCCCTCCACTTT; abundance: once; d_gene: -; j_gene: TRBJ1-6; v_gene: TRBV19
CDR3aa: CASSQEPVRGQEKLFF; CDR3nt: TGTGCCAGCAGCCAAGAGCCGGTCAGGGGGCAGGAAAAACTGTTTTTT; abundance: few; d_gene: TRBD1; j_gene: TRBJ1-4; v_gene: TRBV4-2
CDR3aa: CATSERTSGGEYEQFF; CDR3nt: TGTGCCACCAGTGAACGGACTAGCGGGGGGGAGTATGAGCAGTTCTTC; abundance: -; d_gene: TRBD2; j_gene: TRBJ2-1; v_gene: TRBV24-1
CDR3aa: CASSEQQTNYGYTF; CDR3nt: TGTGCCAGCAGTGAACAACAGACCAACTATGGCTACACCTTC; abundance: -; d_gene: -; j_gene: TRBJ1-2; v_gene: TRBV6-1
CDR3aa: CASSLRPTVSSYEQYF; CDR3nt: TGTGCCAGCAGCCTCAGGCCGACAGTAAGCTCCTACGAGCAGTACTTC; abundance: -; d_gene: -; j_gene: TRBJ2-7; v_gene: TRBV27
CDR3aa: CAGRGGGVNTEAFF; CDR3nt: TGTGCCGGCCGGGGGGGAGGGGTAAACACTGAAGCTTTCTTT; abundance: -; d_gene: -; j_gene: TRBJ1-1; v_gene: TRBV6-5
CDR3aa: CASSPHRDRGRYIQYF; CDR3nt: TGTGCCAGCAGTCCCCACCGCGACAGGGGGAGATACATTCAGTACTTC; abundance: -; d_gene: TRBD1; j_gene: TRBJ2-4; v_gene: TRBV6-2/TRBV6-3
CDR3aa: CASSAQGNTEAFF; CDR3nt: TGTGCCAGCAGCGCCCAGGGGAACACTGAAGCTTTCTTT; abundance: -; d_gene: -; j_gene: TRBJ1-1; v_gene: TRBV11-2
CDR3aa: CASSTQGSRSPLHF; CDR3nt: TGTGCCAGCAGTACCCAGGGGAGTAGGTCACCCCTCCACTTT; abundance: few; d_gene: -; j_gene: TRBJ1-6; v_gene: TRBV2
CDR3aa: CASSLGTSGAYEQYF; CDR3nt: TGCGCCAGCAGCTTAGGGACTAGCGGGGCCTACGAGCAGTACTTC; abundance: -; d_gene: TRBD2; j_gene: TRBJ2-7; v_gene: TRBV5-1
CDR3aa: CASSPGHSYNSPLHF; CDR3nt: TGTGCCAGCAGCCCAGGACACTCCTATAATTCACCCCTCCACTTT; abundance: -; d_gene: -; j_gene: TRBJ1-6; v_gene: TRBV7-2
CDR3aa: CSVGTDYNEQFF; CDR3nt: TGCAGCGTAGGGACAGATTACAATGAGCAGTTCTTC; abundance: once; d_gene: TRBD1; j_gene: TRBJ2-1; v_gene: TRBV29-1
CDR3aa: CASSPTGSAGANVLTF; CDR3nt: TGTGCCAGCAGTCCAACAGGGTCTGCTGGGGCCAACGTCCTGACTTTC; abundance: many; d_gene: -; j_gene: TRBJ2-6; v_gene: TRBV6-2/TRBV6-3
CDR3aa: CASSLIGQGAGDTQYF; CDR3nt: TGTGCCAGCAGCTTAATTGGACAGGGGGCGGGGGATACGCAGTATTTT; abundance: -; d_gene: TRBD1; j_gene: TRBJ2-3; v_gene: TRBV7-8
CDR3aa: CASSLGLAYEQYF; CDR3nt: TGTGCCAGCAGCTTAGGCCTAGCCTACGAGCAGTACTTC; abundance: few; d_gene: -; j_gene: TRBJ2-7; v_gene: TRBV13
CDR3aa: CASSEGAGINYEQYF; CDR3nt: TGTGCCAGCAGTGAAGGGGCAGGAATAAACTACGAGCAGTACTTC; abundance: -; d_gene: -; j_gene: TRBJ2-7; v_gene: TRBV6-1
CDR3aa: CASSQVGGKLFF; CDR3nt: TGCGCCAGCAGCCAAGTTGGAGGGAAACTGTTTTTT; abundance: -; d_gene: -; j_gene: TRBJ1-4; v_gene: TRBV4-3
CDR3aa: CASSQARYEQYF; CDR3nt: TGTGCCAGCTCACAAGCGAGGTACGAGCAGTACTTC; abundance: -; d_gene: -; j_gene: TRBJ2-7; v_gene: TRBV18
CDR3aa: CSASSGGVNSYEQYF; CDR3nt: TGCAGTGCTAGTAGCGGGGGGGTCAACTCCTACGAGCAGTACTTC; abundance: -; d_gene: TRBD2; j_gene: TRBJ2-7; v_gene: TRBV20-1
CDR3aa: CAISESRGWDNKNIQYF; CDR3nt: TGTGCCATCAGTGAGTCGAGGGGGTGGGATAACAAAAACATTCAGTACTTC; abundance: once; d_gene: -; j_gene: TRBJ2-4; v_gene: TRBV10-3
CDR3aa: CAWTGQGAGVVGNTIYF; CDR3nt: TGTGCCTGGACCGGACAGGGGGCGGGGGTAGTTGGAAACACCATATATTTT; abundance: few; d_gene: TRBD1; j_gene: TRBJ1-3; v_gene: TRBV30
CDR3aa: CSASFELAGGETQYF; CDR3nt: TGCAGTGCTAGTTTCGAACTAGCGGGGGGAGAGACCCAGTACTTC; abundance: few; d_gene: TRBD2; j_gene: TRBJ2-5; v_gene: TRBV20-1
CDR3aa: CASRIAGGPYNEQFF; CDR3nt: TGTGCCAGCAGAATAGCGGGGGGGCCATACAATGAGCAGTTCTTC; abundance: -; d_gene: TRBD2; j_gene: TRBJ2-1; v_gene: TRBV6-6
CDR3aa: CASSPDRTDNQPQHF; CDR3nt: TGTGCCAGCAGCCCGGACAGAACCGACAATCAGCCCCAGCATTTT; abundance: -; d_gene: -; j_gene: TRBJ1-5; v_gene: TRBV7-9